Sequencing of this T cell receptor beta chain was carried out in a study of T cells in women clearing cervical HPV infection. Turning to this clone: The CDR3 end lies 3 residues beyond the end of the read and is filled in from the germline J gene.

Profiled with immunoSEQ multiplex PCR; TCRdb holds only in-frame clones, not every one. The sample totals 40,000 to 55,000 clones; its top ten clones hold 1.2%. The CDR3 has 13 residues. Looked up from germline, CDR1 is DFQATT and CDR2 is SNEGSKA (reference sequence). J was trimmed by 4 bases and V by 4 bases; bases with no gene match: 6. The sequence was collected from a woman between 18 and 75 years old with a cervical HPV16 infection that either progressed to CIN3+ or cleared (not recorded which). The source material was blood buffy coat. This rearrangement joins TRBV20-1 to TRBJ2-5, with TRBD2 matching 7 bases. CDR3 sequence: CSAMGGSLETQYF. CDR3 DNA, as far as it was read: TGCAGTGCTATGGGCGGGAGTCTAGAGACC.